The TCR beta chain described here comes from a study of OX40 agonist ivuxolimab in advanced cancers. Study-wide background: With ivuxolimab, an agonistic anti-OX40 (CD134) antibody, patients were treated. Prior therapy, whether anti-PD-1, anti-PD-L1 or anti-CTLA-4, was allowed, and 35% to 40% had some.

Regarding the study as a whole: Antigen specificity of clonally expanded peripheral T cells was not established.

Germline-derived CDR1 and CDR2 are KGHSH and LQKENI. Trimming pared 11 bases from V and 0 bases from J, leaving 13 bases between. The CDR3 sequence is 13 residues long. Profiling relied on immunoSEQ multiplex PCR, and the TCRdb table lists in-frame clones only, not all of them. Found here are 100,000 to 150,000 clones, approximately 90% of them singletons; the top ten hold about 1%. On this clone: What it binds is unknown.

The sequence derives from an adult with an advanced solid tumor such as melanoma, head and neck, liver or kidney cancer. The chain links TRBV18 to TRBJ1-1; possibly TRBD1 for D (6 bases). The source was CD4+ or CD8+ T cells sorted from blood, collected in a trial of the OX40 agonist ivuxolimab. CDR3 in amino acids: CAGEGGVNTEAFF. CDR3 coding DNA: TGTGCCGGGGAGGGGGGCGTGAACACTGAAGCTTTCTTT.